These 5 T cell receptor beta chains were sequenced from one sample in a study of blood T cell repertoires in COVID-19. Produced via immunoSEQ multiplex PCR; TCRdb's table is partial and in-frame only. This sample yields a few hundred thousand clones, of which roughly 84% are seen a single time; more than 4.5% belongs to the top ten. The sequenced material came from peripheral blood. Receptors originate from a woman aged 60-75 years who had recovered from COVID-19.

V gene TRBV3-1 (or the pseudogene TRBV3-2) combines with J gene TRBJ2-3; TRBD2 aligns across 12 bases. The CDR3 extends over 19 amino acids. V gave up 4 bases and J gave up 2 bases; unmatched junction bases: 13. The germline V gene has CDR1 LGHDT and CDR2 YNNKEL (reference sequence). As DNA, the CDR3 is TGTGCCAGCAGCCCACGAAACCGGACTAGCGGGGATAACACAGATACGCAGTATTTT. Protein: CASSPRNRTSGDNTDTQYF.

V gene TRBV4-1 combines with J gene TRBJ2-1; 7 positions agree with TRBD2. The CDR3 has 12 residues. The ends lost 3 bases at V and 11 bases at J; junction bases unmatched: 4. The germline V gene encodes CDR1 MGHRA and CDR2 YSYEKL. This CDR3 reads CASSQPSGKQFF. CDR3 DNA sequence: TGCGCCAGCAGCCAGCCCAGCGGGAAGCAGTTCTTC.

The V and J genes are TRBV19 and TRBJ1-5, with a possible D match to TRBD1 (5 bases). The CDR3 is made up of 15 amino acids. Trimming took off 4 bases at V and 0 bases at J, with 10 bases between the two ends. Germline CDR1 and CDR2: LNHDA and SQIVND (reference sequence). The CDR3 DNA is TGTGCCAGTAGTACACAGGTTTATAGCAATCAGCCCCAGCATTTT. This gives the protein CASSTQVYSNQPQHF.

V and J are TRBV7-9 and TRBJ2-1, with 7 bases aligning to TRBD2. V lost 2 bases, J lost 6 bases, and 4 bases stayed unmatched. Germline V gives CDR1 SEHNR, CDR2 FQNEAQ (reference sequence). The CDR3 runs 14 residues. CDR3 residues: CASSLLPGGNEQFF. In DNA form, the CDR3 reads TGTGCCAGCAGCTTACTACCGGGGGGCAATGAGCAGTTCTTC.

This clone is a singleton in its sample. The chain employs TRBV4-1 and TRBJ2-7; 9 bases line up with TRBD1. V lost 0 bases, J lost 2 bases, and 5 bases stayed unmatched. The CDR3 runs 16 residues. Germline CDR1 and CDR2: MGHRA and YSYEKL. Here the CDR3 DNA reads TGCGCCAGCAGCCAAGATCTTGGACAGGGGACCTACGAGCAGTACTTC. Translating it yields CASSQDLGQGTYEQYF.